These T cell receptor beta chains were read from a single sample in a study of shared clonotypes between healthy human individuals. Using immunoSEQ multiplex PCR, the repertoire was profiled, and TCRdb retains in-frame clones only, with some absent. This table holds about 1.5 million clones, roughly 97% found once. Sequencing was performed on naive CD4+ T cells sorted from blood. Receptor source: a man under 40 in good health. Each CDR3 is given with its conserved first and last residue. A D gene is named only where the DNA matches it firmly.

V gene	J gene	D gene	CDR3 protein	CDR3 DNA
TRBV7-2	TRBJ1-3	NA	CASSLVRGAGNTIYF	TGTGCCAGCAGCTTAGTACGGGGGGCGGGAAACACCATATATTTT
TRBV10-3	TRBJ2-1	NA	CAISAFGSEQFF	TGTGCCATCAGTGCATTTGGGAGTGAGCAGTTCTTC
TRBV6-5	TRBJ2-3	TRBD2	CASSLTSGGTQYF	TGTGCCAGCAGTTTAACTAGCGGGGGAACGCAGTATTTT
TRBV7-9	TRBJ2-2	NA	CASSRTKNTGELFF	TGTGCCAGCAGCAGAACCAAGAACACCGGGGAGCTGTTTTTT
TRBV10-1	TRBJ2-7	TRBD1	CASSDWTGVEQYF	TGCGCCAGCAGTGATTGGACAGGGGTCGAGCAGTACTTC
TRBV27	TRBJ1-5	TRBD1	CASSKRTGGFHQPQHF	TGTGCCAGCAGTAAACGGACAGGGGGGTTCCATCAGCCCCAGCATTTT
TRBV28	TRBJ1-3	TRBD1	CASSFPSGGRNTIYF	TGTGCCAGCAGTTTCCCTTCAGGGGGGAGAAACACCATATATTTT
TRBV2	TRBJ1-2	TRBD1	CASSEGDRGRNYGYTF	TGTGCCAGCAGTGAAGGGGACAGGGGGCGCAACTATGGCTACACCTTC
TRBV5-4	TRBJ2-2	TRBD2	CASSLGGAGGRTGELFF	TGTGCCAGCAGCTTGGGGGGCGCGGGAGGGCGAACCGGGGAGCTGTTTTTT
TRBV9	TRBJ1-1	NA	CASSPGGGLTEAFF	TGTGCCAGCAGCCCCGGGGGGGGACTCACTGAAGCTTTCTTT